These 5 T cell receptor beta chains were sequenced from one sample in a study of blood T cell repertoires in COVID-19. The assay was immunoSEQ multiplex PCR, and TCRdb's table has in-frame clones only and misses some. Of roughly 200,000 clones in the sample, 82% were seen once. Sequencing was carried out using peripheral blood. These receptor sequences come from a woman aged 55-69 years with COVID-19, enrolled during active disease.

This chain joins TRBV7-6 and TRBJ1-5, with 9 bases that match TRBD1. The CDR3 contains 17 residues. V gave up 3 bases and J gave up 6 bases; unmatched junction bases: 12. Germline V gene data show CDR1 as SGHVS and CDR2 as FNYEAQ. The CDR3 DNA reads TGTGCCAGCAGCTTGTCAACAGGGGGCCTTGTGAGTCAGCCCCAGCATTTT. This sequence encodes CASSLSTGGLVSQPQHF.

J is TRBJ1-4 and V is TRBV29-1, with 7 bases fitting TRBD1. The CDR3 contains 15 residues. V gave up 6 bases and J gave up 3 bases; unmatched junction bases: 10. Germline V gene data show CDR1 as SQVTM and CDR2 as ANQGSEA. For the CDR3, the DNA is TGCAGCGTGCAGAGACAGGGCTCATCTAATGAAAAACTGTTTTTT. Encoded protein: CSVQRQGSSNEKLFF.

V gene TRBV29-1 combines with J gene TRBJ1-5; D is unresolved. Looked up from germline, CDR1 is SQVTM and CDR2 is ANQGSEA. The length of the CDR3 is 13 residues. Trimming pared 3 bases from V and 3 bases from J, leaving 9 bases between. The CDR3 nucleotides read TGCAGCGTTGATTACGGGTTCAATCAGCCCCAGCATTTT. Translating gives CSVDYGFNQPQHF.

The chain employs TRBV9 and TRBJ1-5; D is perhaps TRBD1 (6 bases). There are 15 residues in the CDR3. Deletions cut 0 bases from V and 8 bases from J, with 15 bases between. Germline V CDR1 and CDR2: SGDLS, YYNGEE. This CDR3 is CASSVEGGAWEPQHF. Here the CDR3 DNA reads TGTGCCAGCAGCGTAGAGGGGGGGGCCTGGGAGCCCCAGCATTTT.

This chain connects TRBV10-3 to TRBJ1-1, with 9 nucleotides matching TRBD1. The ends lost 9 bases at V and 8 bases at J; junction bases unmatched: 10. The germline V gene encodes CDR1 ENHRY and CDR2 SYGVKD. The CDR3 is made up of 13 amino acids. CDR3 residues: CAMMGQGGSEAFF. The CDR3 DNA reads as TGTGCCATGATGGGACAGGGAGGTTCAGAAGCTTTCTTT.